The entry that follows covers one T cell receptor (beta chain) sequence. Its cognate antigen is unknown. The data belong to a study of beta chain features in type 1 diabetes. Findings of the study overall: Moderate but significant shortening of TCRB CDR3s was recorded in all four CD4+ subsets from Type 1 diabetes patients.

Reverse transcription of all isolated RNA meant that expressed TCRB transcripts were sequenced. The method was immunoSEQ multiplex PCR; TCRdb's version includes in-frame clones alone and lacks a portion of them. This table holds a few hundred thousand clones, roughly an eighth found once. CDR1 and CDR2 from the germline V gene are MNHEY and SVGAGI. V lost 5 bases, J lost 4 bases, and 10 bases stayed unmatched. CDR3 length: 15 residues. Sample: naive CD4+ T cells from blood. The TCR sequence derives from a man aged 25 to 40 with type 1 diabetes. This chain uses TRBV6-5 with TRBJ1-2; 7 bases fit TRBD1. Here the CDR3 DNA reads TGTGCCAGCAGTCGGACAGGCCCTCGATTCTATGGCTACACCTTC. As protein: CASSRTGPRFYGYTF.